This paragraph reports one T cell receptor (beta chain). Using immunoSEQ multiplex PCR, the repertoire was profiled, and TCRdb retains in-frame clones only, with some absent. The table shows roughly 330,000 clones, with approximately 88% occurring only once. This specimen belongs to a study of blood T cell repertoires in COVID-19. From germline, CDR1 is SGHNT and CDR2 YYREEE (reference sequence). V gave up 4 bases and J gave up 7 bases; unmatched junction bases: 7. This CDR3 is built from 14 residues. The study recruited people aged 18 to 89 years across under 25 US areas. Cohort 3 recovery required two negative PCRs, clearance, or symptom resolution.

This clonotype originated in a man aged 25-40 years who had recovered from COVID-19. The sequenced material came from PBMCs or T cells enriched from blood (not recorded which). V and J are TRBV5-4 and TRBJ2-2; 7 positions match TRBD1. CDR3 sequence (DNA): TGTGCCAGCAGCGTAGGACAGGCCGACGGGGAGCTGTTTTTT. This translates into CASSVGQADGELFF.